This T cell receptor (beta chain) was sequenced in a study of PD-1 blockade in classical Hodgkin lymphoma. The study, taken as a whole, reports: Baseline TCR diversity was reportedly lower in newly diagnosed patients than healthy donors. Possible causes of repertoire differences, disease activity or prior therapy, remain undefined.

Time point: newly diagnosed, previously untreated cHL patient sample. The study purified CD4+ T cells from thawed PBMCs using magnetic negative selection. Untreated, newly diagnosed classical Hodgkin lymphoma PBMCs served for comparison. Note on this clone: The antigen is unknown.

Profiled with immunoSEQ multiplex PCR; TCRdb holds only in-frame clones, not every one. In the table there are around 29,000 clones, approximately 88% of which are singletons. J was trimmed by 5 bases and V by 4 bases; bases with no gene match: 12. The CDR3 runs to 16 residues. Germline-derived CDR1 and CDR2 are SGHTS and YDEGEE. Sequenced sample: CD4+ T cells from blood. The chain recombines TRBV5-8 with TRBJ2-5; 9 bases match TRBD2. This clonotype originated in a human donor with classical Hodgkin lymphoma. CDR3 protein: CASSKGLAQWEETQYF. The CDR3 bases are TGTGCCAGCAGCAAGGGACTAGCACAGTGGGAGGAGACCCAGTACTTC.